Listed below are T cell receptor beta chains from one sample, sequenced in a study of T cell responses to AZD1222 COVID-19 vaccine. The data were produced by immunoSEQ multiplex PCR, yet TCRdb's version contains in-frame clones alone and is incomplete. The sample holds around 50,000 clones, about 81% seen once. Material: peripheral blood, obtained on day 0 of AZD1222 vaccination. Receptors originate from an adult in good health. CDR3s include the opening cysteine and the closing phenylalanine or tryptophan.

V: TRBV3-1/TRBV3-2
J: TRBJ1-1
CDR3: CATRRNTEAFF

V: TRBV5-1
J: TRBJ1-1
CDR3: CASSLALNTEAFF

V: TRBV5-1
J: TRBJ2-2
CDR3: CASSFRTSGNTGELFF

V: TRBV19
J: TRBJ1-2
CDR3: CASADRGYGYTF

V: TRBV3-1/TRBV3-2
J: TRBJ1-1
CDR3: CASSNRRGAGPEAFF

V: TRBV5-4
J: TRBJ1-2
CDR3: CASSLSGPTGAGYTF

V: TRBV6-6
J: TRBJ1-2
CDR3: CASNSRDGAVTGYTF

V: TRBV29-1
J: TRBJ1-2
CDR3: CSGMNPPYGYTF

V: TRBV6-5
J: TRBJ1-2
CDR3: CASSLTGGNFYGYTF

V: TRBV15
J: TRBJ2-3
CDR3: CATAGRGTDTQYF

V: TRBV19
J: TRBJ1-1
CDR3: CASRVPGGMTTEAFF

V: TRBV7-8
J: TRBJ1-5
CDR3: CASSLGWGPNQPQHF

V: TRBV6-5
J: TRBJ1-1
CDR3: CASRTGVNTEAFF

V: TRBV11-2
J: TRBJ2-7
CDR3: CASSPVGDEQYF

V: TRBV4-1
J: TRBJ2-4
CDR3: CASSQDQRSSAKNIQYF

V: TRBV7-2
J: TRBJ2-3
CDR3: CASSFSVGRGGKADTQYF

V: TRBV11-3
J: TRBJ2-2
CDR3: CASSSRGASTGELFF

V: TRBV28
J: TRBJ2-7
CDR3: CASSLQGSHEQYF

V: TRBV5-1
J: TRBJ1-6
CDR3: CASSLEGIGTGISPLHF

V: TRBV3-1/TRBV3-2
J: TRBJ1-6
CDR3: CASSQAPGVGSPLHF

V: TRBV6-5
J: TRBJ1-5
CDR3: CASRRTGVDNQPQHF

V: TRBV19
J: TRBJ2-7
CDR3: CASSIEPGQGMHEQYF

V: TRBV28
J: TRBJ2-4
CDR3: CASSFPGRDIQYF

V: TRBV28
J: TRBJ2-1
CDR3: CASSFPRLAGLGSYNEQFF

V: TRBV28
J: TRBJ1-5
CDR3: CASSFPHRVNQPQHF

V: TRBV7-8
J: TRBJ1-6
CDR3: CASSLARGGINSPLHF

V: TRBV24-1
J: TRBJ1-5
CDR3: CATSDRTGQGNQPQHF

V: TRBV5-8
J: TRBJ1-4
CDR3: CASSSATRGDEKLFF

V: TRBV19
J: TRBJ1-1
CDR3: CASKVRGRNTEAFF

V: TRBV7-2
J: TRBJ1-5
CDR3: CASSLEGASPSGPQHF

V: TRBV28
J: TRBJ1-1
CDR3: CASRWGGLNTEAFF